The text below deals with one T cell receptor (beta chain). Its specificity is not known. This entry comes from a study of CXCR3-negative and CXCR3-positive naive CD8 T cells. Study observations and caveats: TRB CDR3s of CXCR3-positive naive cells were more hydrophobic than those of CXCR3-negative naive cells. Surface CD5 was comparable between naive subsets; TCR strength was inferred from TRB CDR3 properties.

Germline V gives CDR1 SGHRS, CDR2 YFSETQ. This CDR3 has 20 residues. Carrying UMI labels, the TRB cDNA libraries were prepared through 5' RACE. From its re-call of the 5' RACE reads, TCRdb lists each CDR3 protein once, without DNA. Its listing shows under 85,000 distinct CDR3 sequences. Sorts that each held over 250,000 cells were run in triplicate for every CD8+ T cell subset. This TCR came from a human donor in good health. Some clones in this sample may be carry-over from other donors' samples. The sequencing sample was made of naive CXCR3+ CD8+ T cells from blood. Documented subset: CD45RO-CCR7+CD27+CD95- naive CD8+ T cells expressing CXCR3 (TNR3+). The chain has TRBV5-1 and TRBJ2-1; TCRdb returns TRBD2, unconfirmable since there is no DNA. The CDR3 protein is CASSYTPGLAGESSYNEQFF.